This T cell receptor (beta chain) comes out of a study of T cell responses to AZD1222 COVID-19 vaccine. The CDR3 consists of 14 residues. V trimming: 4 bases; J trimming: 1 base; junction bases outside the gene matches: 0. Per the germline V gene, CDR1 is WSHSY and CDR2 is SAAADI. To note about this clone: As yet, its antigen is unknown.

Study findings and constraints: No repertoire was sampled before or during the peak T cell response, only after it. Nearly half of spike-specific TCRs reportedly target unmutated variant regions. Only a handful of individuals given AZD1222 were seropositive at baseline. In a largely white British group with more females than males, clonal diversity was possibly underestimated.

The assay was immunoSEQ multiplex PCR, and TCRdb's table has in-frame clones only and misses some. The table records some 110,000 clones, approximately 83% of them present only once. The clonotype comes from an adult in good health. The source was peripheral blood, collected on day 0 of MenACWY control vaccination. The V gene is TRBV10-2, the J gene TRBJ2-3; 9 nucleotides align to TRBD2. The CDR3 protein is CASSGLAGTDTQYF. CDR3 nucleotide sequence: TGCGCCAGCAGTGGACTAGCGGGCACAGATACGCAGTATTTT.